One T cell receptor beta chain is described in this entry. Its antigen is not identified. This sample was included in a study of cytomegalovirus exposure and HLA in healthy donors. The PCR was carried out with 60 Vbeta primers and 13 Jbeta primers. The assay was immunoSEQ multiplex PCR, and TCRdb's table has in-frame clones only and misses some. The sample records around 200,000 clones, almost 75% being singletons. The CDR3 totals 15 residues. Trimming cost V 4 bases and J 6 bases; bases outside gene matches: 11. Germline V lookup: CDR1 SNHLY, CDR2 FYNNEI. Study-wide findings and caveats: In an earlier analysis, most TCR beta V segments were productive about 87% or about 30% of the time.

Material: PBMCs. The chain joins TRBV2 to TRBJ2-7; TRBD1 aligns across 8 bases. The sequence was obtained from a woman in her twenties or thirties in good health and CMV-seropositive. The CDR3 region has the DNA TGTGCCAGCAGTGGGGTGTGGACAGGGTCGGGCGAGCAGTACTTC. Protein: CASSGVWTGSGEQYF. Drawing the rest from reference TRBV2 and TRBJ2-7, the complete variable domain is EPEVTQTPSHQVTQMGQEVILRCVPISNHLYFYWYRQILGQKVEFLVSFYNNEISEKSEIFDDQFSVERPDGSNFTLKIRSTKLEDSAMYFCASSGVWTGSGEQYFGPGTRLTVT.